Below are 11 T cell receptor beta chains sequenced from a single sample in a study of early T cells in non-severe SARS-CoV-2 infection (dated by TCRdb to the early 2020s). Library creation used 5' RACE. Data came from a NextSeq 500. TCRdb reworked the public reads: Q25 trimming with fastp, MiXCR clone assembly, productive beta chains retained. Merged by CDR3 protein, the rows form single entries marked with the most common genes and DNA. This sample gives tens of thousands of distinct CDR3 sequences in total; roughly an eighth of them show up just once. The ten most abundant clones make up approximately 4.8% of the sample. Material: whole blood. The receptors were sampled from an adult who was a healthcare worker with PCR-confirmed SARS-CoV-2 infection or an uninfected control (not recorded which).

This chain's CDR3 is CSARDLSNYGYTF. CDR3 sequence (DNA): TGCAGTGCTAGAGATCTCTCTAACTATGGCTACACCTTC. The chain carries TRBV20-1 and TRBJ1-2; D is unresolved. The CDR3 length is 13 residues. V lost 0 bases and J 0 bases, leaving 5 bases between the germline ends. Germline V gene sequence: CDR1 DFQATT, CDR2 SNEGSKA (reference sequence).

The chain links TRBV7-2 to TRBJ1-1; possibly TRBD1 for D (6 bases). Germline assignment: CDR1 SGHTA and CDR2 FQGNSA. The CDR3 is 14 amino acids. The ends were cut back, 4 bases at V and 4 bases at J, with 13 bases in the middle. CDR3 protein: CASSWKGGGTEAFF. The CDR3 DNA is TGTGCCAGCAGCTGGAAGGGGGGCGGCACTGAAGCTTTCTTT.

At least ten counts were recorded for this clonotype. The chain employs TRBV20-1 and TRBJ1-1, with D hard to call. Germline loops: CDR1 DFQATT, CDR2 SNEGSKA (reference sequence). The CDR3 is 13 residues long. V dropped 2 bases and J dropped 1 base, with 8 bases sitting between them. The CDR3 nucleotides read TGCAGTGCTAGAAGTATCCGGAACACTGAAGCTTTCTTT. Translating it yields CSARSIRNTEAFF.

This clonotype showed up just a few times. The rearrangement uses TRBV9 and TRBJ1-2; D ambiguous. Between the trimmed V and J ends, which lost 0 bases and 3 bases, there was a span of 6 bases. CDR1 is SGDLS and CDR2 is YYNGEE in the germline V gene. This CDR3 is 13 amino acids long. The CDR3 DNA sequence: TGTGCCAGCAGCGTAGATGGGGACTATGGCTACACCTTC. Its translation: CASSVDGDYGYTF. The whole variable domain, filled in from reference TRBV9 and TRBJ1-2, reads DSGVTQTPKHLITATGQRVTLRCSPRSGDLSVYWYQQSLDQGLQFLIQYYNGEERAKGNILERFSAQQFPDLHSELNLSSLELGDSALYFCASSVDGDYGYTFGSGTRLTVV.

Many counts were recorded for this clonotype. The chain couples TRBV19 to TRBJ1-5, with 7 positions matching TRBD1. V shed 6 bases and J 1 base; nucleotides not matched to a gene: 12. The CDR3 is 17 residues long. CDR1 LNHDA and CDR2 SQIVND come from the germline V gene (reference sequence). CDR3 sequence: CASSHRVAGGSNQPQHF. The CDR3 DNA is TGTGCCAGTAGCCATCGGGTGGCAGGGGGGAGCAATCAGCCCCAGCATTTT. The full variable domain, with the rest looked up from reference TRBV19 and TRBJ1-5, is DGGITQSPKYLFRKEGQNVTLSCEQNLNHDAMYWYRQDPGQGLRLIYYSQIVNDFQKGDIAEGYSVSREKKESFPLTVTSAQKNPTAFYLCASSHRVAGGSNQPQHFGDGTRLSIL.

V and J are TRBV6-6 and TRBJ2-1; 8 bases map to TRBD1. The CDR3 runs to 15 residues. V lost 2 bases and J lost 8; bases outside the gene matches: 8. The V gene's germline CDR1 is MNHNY and CDR2 SVGAGI (reference sequence). The CDR3 nucleotides are TGTGCCAGCAGTTACCGACAGGGGAGTGTGCATGAGCAGTTCTTC. Amino acid sequence: CASSYRQGSVHEQFF.

Many counts were recorded for this clonotype. For the CDR3, the DNA is TGTGCCAGCAGCCAAAGTGAAGGTGAGAACACTGAAGCTTTCTTT. This sequence encodes CASSQSEGENTEAFF. This chain links TRBV14 with TRBJ1-1, with D uncertain. Per germline, CDR1 SGHDN and CDR2 FVKESK. The CDR3 spans 15 residues. With 2 bases removed from V and 1 base from J, the gap between germline ends came to 11 bases.

The chain is built from TRBV27 and TRBJ2-7; possibly TRBD2 for D (6 bases). V was shortened by 6 bases and J by 6 bases, with 18 bases between the two germline ends. The CDR3 loop spans 14 amino acids. Germline V gene data show CDR1 as MNHEY and CDR2 as SMNVEV (reference sequence). CDR3 residues: CASRPGLSSVEQYF. As DNA, the CDR3 is TGTGCCAGCAGGCCGGGACTCTCCTCTGTCGAGCAGTACTTC.

This clonotype is labeled as medium-sized. The rearrangement joins TRBV7-2 to TRBJ1-5; D remains unclear. Germline CDR1 and CDR2: SGHTA and FQGNSA. The CDR3 covers 14 residues. Trimming shortened V by 2 bases and J by 6 bases, and 11 bases separated the two germline ends. CDR3 sequence: CASSLNPGGQPQHF. The CDR3 region has the DNA TGTGCCAGCAGCTTAAACCCGGGCGGTCAGCCCCAGCATTTT.

This clonotype was detected ten times or more. The V call is TRBV7-8, the J call TRBJ2-1; D gene uncertain. The ends were cut back, 5 bases at V and 3 bases at J, with 14 bases in the middle. The CDR3 sequence is 15 residues long. Per germline, CDR1 SGHVS and CDR2 FQNEAQ. The DNA for the CDR3 is TGTGCCAGCAGCAAATGGCGGACCAACTACAATGAGCAGTTCTTC. Protein product: CASSKWRTNYNEQFF.

The chain is built from TRBV7-2 and TRBJ2-5, with 9 positions matching TRBD2. Germline V lookup: CDR1 SGHTA, CDR2 FQGNSA. Germline trimming cut 5 bases from V and 5 bases from J; bases unmatched to any gene: 9. The CDR3 totals 15 residues. This CDR3 is CASSPPSGRMETQYF. CDR3 DNA sequence: TGTGCCAGCAGCCCACCGAGCGGGAGGATGGAGACCCAGTACTTC. Full variable domain (outside the CDR3, taken from reference TRBV7-2 and TRBJ2-5): GAGVSQSPSNKVTEKGKDVELRCDPISGHTALYWYRQSLGQGLEFLIYFQGNSAPDKSGLPSDRFSAERTGGSVSTLTIQRTQQEDSAVYLCASSPPSGRMETQYFGPGTRLLVL.